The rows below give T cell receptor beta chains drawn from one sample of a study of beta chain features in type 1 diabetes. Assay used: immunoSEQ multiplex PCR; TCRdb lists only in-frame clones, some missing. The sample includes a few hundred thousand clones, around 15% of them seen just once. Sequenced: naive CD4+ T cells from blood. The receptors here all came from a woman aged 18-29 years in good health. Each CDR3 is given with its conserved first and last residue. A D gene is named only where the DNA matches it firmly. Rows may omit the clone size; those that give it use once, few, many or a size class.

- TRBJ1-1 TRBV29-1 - CSASRNTEAFF TGCAGCGCCTCGCGGAACACTGAAGCTTTCTTT
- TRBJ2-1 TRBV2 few CASSEGGHRPNEQFF TGTGCCAGCAGTGAAGGAGGGCACCGGCCCAATGAGCAGTTCTTC
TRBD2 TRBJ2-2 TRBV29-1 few CSVEVSGTSGNTGELFF TGCAGCGTTGAAGTTTCCGGGACTAGCGGGAACACCGGGGAGCTGTTTTTT
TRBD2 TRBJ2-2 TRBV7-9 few CASSFESSGKLAGELFF TGTGCCAGCAGCTTCGAAAGTAGCGGGAAGTTAGCCGGGGAGCTGTTTTTT
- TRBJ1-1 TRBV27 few CASSFSGAVDTFF TGTGCCAGCAGTTTTTCAGGGGCGGTGGACACTTTCTTT
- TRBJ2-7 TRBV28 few CASSPPPLYEQYF TGTGCCAGCAGTCCTCCACCTCTATACGAGCAGTACTTC
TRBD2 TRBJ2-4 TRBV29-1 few CSVDGRAGIQYF TGCAGCGTTGACGGTAGAGCGGGAATTCAGTACTTC
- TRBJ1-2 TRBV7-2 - CASSSMGADYGYTF TGTGCCAGCAGCTCTATGGGGGCCGACTATGGCTACACCTTC
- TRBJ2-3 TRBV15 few CATSGRQHTDTQYF TGTGCCACCAGCGGTCGTCAACACACAGATACGCAGTATTTT
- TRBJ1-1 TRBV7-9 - CASSSKQGNTEAFF TGTGCCAGCAGCTCAAAACAGGGAAATACTGAAGCTTTCTTT
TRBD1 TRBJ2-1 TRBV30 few CAWRGIGTGGSEQFF TGTGCCTGGAGGGGGATAGGGACAGGGGGCAGTGAGCAGTTCTTC
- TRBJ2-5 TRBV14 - CASSHGWTQYF TGTGCCAGCAGCCATGGCTGGACCCAGTACTTC
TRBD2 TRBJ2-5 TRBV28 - CASSSGLAGRETQYF TGTGCCAGCAGTTCGGGACTAGCGGGACGAGAGACCCAGTACTTC
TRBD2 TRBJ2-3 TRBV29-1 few CSAAASGVDTQYF TGCAGCGCGGCGGCTAGCGGAGTAGATACGCAGTATTTT
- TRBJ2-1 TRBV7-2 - CASSLLAASNYEQFF TGTGCCAGCAGCTTATTAGCCGCATCTAACTATGAGCAGTTCTTC
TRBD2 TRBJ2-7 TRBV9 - CASSDQAGGYEQYF TGTGCCAGCAGCGATCAAGCGGGGGGCTACGAGCAGTACTTC
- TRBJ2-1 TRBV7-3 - CASSWVGSSYNEQFF TGTGCCAGCAGCTGGGTGGGGAGCTCCTACAATGAGCAGTTCTTC
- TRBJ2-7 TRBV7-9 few CASSLGAGAEQYF TGTGCCAGCAGCTTAGGGGCAGGGGCCGAGCAGTACTTC
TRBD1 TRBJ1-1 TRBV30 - CAWSPPGQGFVFF TGTGCCTGGAGTCCCCCGGGACAGGGGTTCGTTTTCTTT
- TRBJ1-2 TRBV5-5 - CASRYSWAVDGYTF TGTGCCAGCAGGTATTCCTGGGCCGTGGATGGCTACACCTTC
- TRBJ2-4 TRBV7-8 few CASSLNSLAKNIQYF TGTGCCAGCAGCTTAAATAGTCTAGCCAAAAACATTCAGTACTTC
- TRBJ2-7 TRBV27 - CASSLATGSSTYF TGTGCCAGCAGTTTAGCCACAGGGAGCAGTACGTACTTC
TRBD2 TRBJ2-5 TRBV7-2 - CASRRTSGQETQYF TGTGCCAGCAGAAGGACTAGCGGACAAGAGACCCAGTACTTC
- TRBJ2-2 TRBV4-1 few CASNRDPTNTGELFF TGCGCCAGCAACAGGGACCCGACGAACACCGGGGAGCTGTTTTTT
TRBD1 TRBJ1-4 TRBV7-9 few CASSYKLTGGELFF TGTGCCAGCAGCTACAAACTTACAGGGGGGGAACTGTTTTTT
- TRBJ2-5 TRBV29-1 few CSLGGGETQYF TGCAGCCTAGGGGGTGGGGAGACCCAGTACTTC
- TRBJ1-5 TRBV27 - CASSLTAWQPQHF TGTGCCAGCAGTTTAACAGCATGGCAGCCCCAGCATTTT
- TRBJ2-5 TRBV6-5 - CASSYGYRVEETQYF TGTGCCAGCAGTTACGGATACAGGGTTGAAGAGACCCAGTACTTC
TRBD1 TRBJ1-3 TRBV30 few CARSGGQGFGNTIYF TGTGCCCGCTCTGGCGGACAGGGTTTTGGAAACACCATATATTTT
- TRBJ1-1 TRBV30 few CAWSSTAGTEAFF TGTGCCTGGAGCTCTACGGCGGGCACTGAAGCTTTCTTT